The T cell receptor (beta chain) under discussion was sequenced for a study of cytomegalovirus exposure and HLA in healthy donors. Study conclusions and caveats: One variant, a missense change in DCLRE1C, was linked in a later analysis to TCR beta V- and J-gene trimming.

In the case of this clone: Its antigen is unknown.

Primers included in the PCR were 60 Vbeta and 13 Jbeta primers. Clones were sequenced by immunoSEQ multiplex PCR, and TCRdb holds only the in-frame ones, with some missing. Of 90,000 to 150,000 clones in the sample, around 80% were seen once. The CDR3 runs to 15 residues. Trimming cost V 5 bases and J 6 bases, with 16 bases left between them. Germline values: CDR1 SEHNR, CDR2 FQNEAQ (reference sequence). This chain links TRBV7-9 with TRBJ1-4; D unclear. The sample was PBMCs. The clonotype comes from a female donor in good health and CMV-seronegative. CDR3 nucleotides: TGTGCCAGCAGCCATGGGAGGCAGGTGTATGAAAAACTGTTTTTT. Translating it yields CASSHGRQVYEKLFF.